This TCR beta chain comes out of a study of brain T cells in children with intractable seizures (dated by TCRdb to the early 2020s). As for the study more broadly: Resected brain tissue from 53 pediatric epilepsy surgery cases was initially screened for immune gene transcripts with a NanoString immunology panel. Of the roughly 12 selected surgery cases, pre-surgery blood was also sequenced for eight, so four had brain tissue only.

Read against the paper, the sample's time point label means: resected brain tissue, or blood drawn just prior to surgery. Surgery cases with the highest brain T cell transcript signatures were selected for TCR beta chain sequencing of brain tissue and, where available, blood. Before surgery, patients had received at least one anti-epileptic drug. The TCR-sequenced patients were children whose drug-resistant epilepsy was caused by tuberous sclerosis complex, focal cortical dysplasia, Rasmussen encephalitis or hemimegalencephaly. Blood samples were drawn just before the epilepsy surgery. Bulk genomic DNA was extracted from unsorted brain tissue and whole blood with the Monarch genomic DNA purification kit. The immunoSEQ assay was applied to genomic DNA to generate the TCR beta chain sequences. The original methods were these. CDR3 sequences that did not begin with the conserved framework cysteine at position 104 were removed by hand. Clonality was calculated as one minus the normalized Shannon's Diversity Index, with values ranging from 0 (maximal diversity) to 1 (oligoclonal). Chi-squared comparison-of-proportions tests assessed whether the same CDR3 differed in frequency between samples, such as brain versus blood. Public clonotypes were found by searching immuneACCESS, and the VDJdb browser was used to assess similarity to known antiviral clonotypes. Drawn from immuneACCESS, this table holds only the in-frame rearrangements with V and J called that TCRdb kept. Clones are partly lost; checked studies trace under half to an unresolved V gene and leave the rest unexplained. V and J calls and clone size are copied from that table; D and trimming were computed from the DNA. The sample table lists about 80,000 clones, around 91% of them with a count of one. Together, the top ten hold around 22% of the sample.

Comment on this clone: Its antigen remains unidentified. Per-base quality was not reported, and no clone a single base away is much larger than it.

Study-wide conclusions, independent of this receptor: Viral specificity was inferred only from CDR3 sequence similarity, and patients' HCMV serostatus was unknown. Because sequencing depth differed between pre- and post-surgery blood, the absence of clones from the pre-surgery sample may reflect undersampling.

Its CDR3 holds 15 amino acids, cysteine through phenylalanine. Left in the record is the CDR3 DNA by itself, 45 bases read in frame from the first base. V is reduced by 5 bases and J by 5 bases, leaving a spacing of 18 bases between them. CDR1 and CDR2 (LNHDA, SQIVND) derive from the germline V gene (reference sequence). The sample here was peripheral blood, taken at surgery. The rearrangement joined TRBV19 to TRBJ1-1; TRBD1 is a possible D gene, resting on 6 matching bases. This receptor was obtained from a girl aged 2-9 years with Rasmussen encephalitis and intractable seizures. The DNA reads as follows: TGTGCCAGTAGTGCCGTACAGGGTTCAGGGACTGAAGCTTTCTTT. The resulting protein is CASSAVQGSGTEAFF.